The 24 T cell receptor beta chains in this list originate from one sample, sequenced in a study of blood T cell repertoires in COVID-19. Libraries were prepared by immunoSEQ multiplex PCR; TCRdb keeps only in-frame clonotypes and omits some of them. The table lists approximately 63,000 clones, approximately 92% of them singletons, with approximately 20% in the top ten. Sequencing used peripheral blood. Every receptor here comes from a woman aged 55 to 70 with COVID-19, enrolled during active disease.

The genes are TRBV4-3 and TRBJ2-7; 11 bases align to TRBD1. Trimming took 3 bases from V and 6 from J; bases not matched to a gene: 4. Germline V gene data show CDR1 as LGHNA and CDR2 as YSLEER. This CDR3 is 14 amino acids long. The CDR3 reads CASSQFGQGAEQYF. Written as DNA, the CDR3 is TGCGCCAGCAGCCAGTTTGGACAGGGGGCCGAGCAGTACTTC.

This clone has just one count. This sequence joins TRBV4-1 and TRBJ2-7, with D tentatively TRBD1 (5 bases). V dropped 2 bases and J dropped 3 bases, with 11 bases sitting between them. Germline CDR1 reads MGHRA; CDR2 reads YSYEKL. CDR3 length equals 14 residues. This CDR3 reads CASSQTPDSYEQYF. CDR3 DNA sequence: TGCGCCAGCAGCCAAACCCCTGACAGCTACGAGCAGTACTTC.

This sequence joins TRBV6-5 and TRBJ2-7, with a possible D match to TRBD1 (6 bases). The germline V and J ends were trimmed by 3 bases and 1 base, with 16 bases remaining between them. CDR1 is MNHEY, CDR2 SVGAGI, per germline. The CDR3 is made up of 16 amino acids. CDR3 DNA: TGTGCCAGCAGTTATCGGTACTCCAGGGGTTCCTACGAGCAGTACTTC. It yields the protein CASSYRYSRGSYEQYF.

The chain is built from TRBV28 and TRBJ2-7, with 9 bases fitting TRBD1. CDR1 is MDHEN and CDR2 is SYDVKM in the germline V gene. J gave up 4 bases and V 7 bases, and 8 bases lay outside the gene matches. The CDR3 is made up of 14 amino acids. The CDR3 DNA follows: TGTGCCAGCATCGGACAGGGGAACTTGTACGAGCAGTACTTC. This encodes CASIGQGNLYEQYF.

This clone was recorded a few times. This chain uses TRBV28 with TRBJ1-2, with D possibly being TRBD1 (5 bases). Trimming left V 6 bases short and J 4 bases short, with 18 bases between. The germline V gene has CDR1 MDHEN and CDR2 SYDVKM. The CDR3 runs to 15 residues. The CDR3 DNA follows: TGTGCCAGCAGGCTCCCGCCCGGACAAGGCTATGGCTACACCTTC. Its translation is CASRLPPGQGYGYTF.

The V and J genes are TRBV9 and TRBJ1-1; D not certain. The CDR3 extends over 17 amino acids. The V end lost 0 bases, the J end lost 6 bases, and 21 bases lay between the germline ends. The germline CDR1 and CDR2 sequences are SGDLS and YYNGEE. CDR3 bases: TGTGCCAGCAGCGTAGCACCAACACCAGGCGGGTTACCTGAAGCTTTCTTT. This codes for CASSVAPTPGGLPEAFF.

This chain connects TRBV4-2 to TRBJ1-1, with 7 bases that match TRBD1. This CDR3 comprises 15 residues. With 4 bases clipped from V and 1 base from J, the junction kept 6 bases outside the gene matches. Germline V gene sequence: CDR1 LGHNA, CDR2 YNFKEQ. The CDR3 DNA sequence: TGTGCCAGCAGCCGAAGCCACAGGGGGAACACTGAAGCTTTCTTT. It translates to CASSRSHRGNTEAFF.

This chain joins TRBV9 and TRBJ2-1, with 7 nucleotides matching TRBD2. Germline V gene data show CDR1 as SGDLS and CDR2 as YYNGEE. V lost 4 bases, J lost 6 bases, and 16 bases stayed unmatched. The CDR3 is made up of 17 amino acids. The CDR3 DNA reads as TGTGCCAGCAGCTGGCCCCAAGGCGGGAGTCGGGTCAATGAGCAGTTCTTC. This gives the protein CASSWPQGGSRVNEQFF.

This sequence joins TRBV7-2 and TRBJ2-7; 9 bases agree with TRBD1. The CDR3 is made up of 16 amino acids. Losses at the gene ends were 2 bases for V and 6 bases for J; bases not matched to a gene: 11. CDR1 SGHTA and CDR2 FQGNSA come from the germline V gene. The CDR3 here is CASSLNRGQFPVEQYF. In nucleotides, the CDR3 is TGTGCCAGCAGCTTAAACAGGGGGCAATTCCCGGTCGAGCAGTACTTC.

With regard to this clone: The sample contains more than one DNA sequence encoding this CDR3. The chain combines TRBV24-1 with TRBJ2-7, with 8 nucleotides matching TRBD1. This CDR3 is built from 14 residues. The germline V gene encodes CDR1 KGHDR and CDR2 SFDVKD. The V and J ends lost 3 bases and 4 bases, in that order; junction bases with no gene match: 4. This CDR3 reads CATSDAGTGYEQYF. CDR3 nucleotide sequence: TGTGCCACCAGTGATGCCGGGACAGGATACGAGCAGTACTTC.

The rearrangement links TRBV7-9 to TRBJ2-1; 7 positions match TRBD1. V was pared by 5 bases and J by 4 bases, with 2 bases of the junction left unmatched. The CDR3 extends over 13 amino acids. CDR1 and CDR2 from the germline V gene are SEHNR and FQNEAQ (reference sequence). The CDR3 DNA follows: TGTGCCAGCAGCCGGGACAGTTACAATGAGCAGTTCTTC. Translation: CASSRDSYNEQFF.

The V and J genes are TRBV9 and TRBJ2-7, with 7 nucleotides matching TRBD2. Germline V lookup: CDR1 SGDLS, CDR2 YYNGEE. CDR3 length equals 14 residues. Trimming removed 1 base from V and 6 bases from J; junction bases left unmatched: 7. The CDR3 region is CASSVRAGEGEQYF. The CDR3 coding sequence is TGTGCCAGCAGCGTAAGGGCGGGAGAGGGCGAGCAGTACTTC.

The gene calls are TRBV12-3 or TRBV12-4 and TRBJ2-2; D is possibly TRBD2 (7 bases). Deletions cut 3 bases from V and 8 bases from J, with 10 bases between. The CDR3 is made up of 13 amino acids. The CDR3 DNA sequence: TGTGCCAGCAGTTTGGGGGGGCGGGGGGAGCTGTTTTTT. Residues: CASSLGGRGELFF.

The V gene is TRBV7-9, the J gene TRBJ1-3; tentative D call: TRBD1 (5 bases). Trimming took 5 bases from V and 0 from J, leaving 20 bases between them. Germline V gives CDR1 SEHNR, CDR2 FQNEAQ (reference sequence). CDR3 length: 18 amino acids. The CDR3, as DNA: TGTGCCAGCAGCCCAACCCCCCCGACAGTTAACTCTGGAAACACCATATATTTT. Translating gives CASSPTPPTVNSGNTIYF. Together with reference TRBV7-9 and TRBJ1-3, the CDR3 gives the full variable domain: DTGVSQNPRHKITKRGQNVTFRCDPISEHNRLYWYRQTLGQGPEFLTYFQNEAQLEKSRLLSDRFSAERPKGSFSTLEIQRTEQGDSAMYLCASSPTPPTVNSGNTIYFGEGSWLTVV.

V usage is TRBV7-6 and J usage is TRBJ2-3; D remains unclear. Germline-derived CDR1 and CDR2 are SGHVS and FNYEAQ. Trimming took 1 base from V and 0 from J, leaving 11 bases between them. The CDR3 contains 16 residues. The CDR3, as DNA: TGTGCCAGCAGCTTAGGTTCAACACATAGCACAGATACGCAGTATTTT. Translating gives CASSLGSTHSTDTQYF. The full variable domain, with the rest looked up from reference TRBV7-6 and TRBJ2-3, is GAGVSQSPRYKVTKRGQDVALRCDPISGHVSLYWYRQALGQGPEFLTYFNYEAQQDKSGLPNDRFSAERPEGSISTLTIQRTEQRDSAMYRCASSLGSTHSTDTQYFGPGTRLTVL.

This clone was recorded once. This sequence joins TRBV3-1 (or the pseudogene TRBV3-2) and TRBJ2-7, with a possible D match to TRBD2 (6 bases). Trimming removed 3 bases from V and 0 bases from J, with 9 bases in between. Germline loops: CDR1 LGHDT, CDR2 YNNKEL (reference sequence). The CDR3 is 14 residues long. The CDR3 bases are TGTGCCAGCAGCCAGAGGGACTTCTCCTACGAGCAGTACTTC. Its translation: CASSQRDFSYEQYF.

This CDR3 is CASSSLLVTAYNEQFF. The CDR3, as DNA: TGTGCCAGCAGTTCATTGCTAGTAACGGCCTACAATGAGCAGTTCTTC. This rearrangement joins TRBV28 to TRBJ2-1; no clear D gene. Per germline, CDR1 MDHEN and CDR2 SYDVKM. With 4 bases removed from V and 2 bases from J, the gap between germline ends came to 15 bases. The CDR3 consists of 16 residues.

This clone appeared a few times. The chain is built from TRBV7-9 and TRBJ2-7; D perhaps matches TRBD1 (6 bases). The CDR3 sequence is 15 residues long. Deletions cut 5 bases from V and 5 bases from J, with 19 bases between. The V gene's germline CDR1 is SEHNR and CDR2 FQNEAQ (reference sequence). The CDR3 loop is CASSRSRDRTDEQYF. Here the CDR3 DNA reads TGTGCCAGCAGCCGGAGCCGGGACCGGACAGACGAGCAGTACTTC.

The chain has TRBV2 and TRBJ1-5, with TRBD1 matching over 9 bases. Germline values: CDR1 SNHLY, CDR2 FYNNEI. V was pared by 4 bases and J by 2 bases, with 12 bases of the junction left unmatched. The CDR3 loop spans 18 amino acids. The DNA of the CDR3 is TGTGCCAGCAGTGGAGGACCCGGGACAGGGTTTGGCAATCAGCCCCAGCATTTT. This encodes CASSGGPGTGFGNQPQHF.

V and J are TRBV6-4 and TRBJ2-3; 7 bases fit TRBD2. After removal of 2 bases from V and 1 base from J, the junction contained 0 bases not matched to a gene. Germline V gene lookup returns CDR1 MRHNA and CDR2 SNTAGT. There are 14 residues in the CDR3. The CDR3 DNA reads as TGTGCCAGCAGTGACCTAGCGGGCACAGATACGCAGTATTTT. Amino acid sequence: CASSDLAGTDTQYF.

The chain combines TRBV10-3 with TRBJ1-1; 9 bases fit TRBD1. Germline trimming cut 6 bases from V and 4 bases from J; bases unmatched to any gene: 6. The CDR3 covers 14 residues. CDR1 and CDR2 (germline): ENHRY, SYGVKD. The CDR3 loop is CAISRDRDGTEAFF. CDR3 bases: TGTGCCATCAGCCGGGACAGGGACGGCACTGAAGCTTTCTTT.

The J gene is TRBJ1-3, the V gene TRBV11-2; 8 bases align to TRBD1. CDR1 is SGHAT and CDR2 is FQNNGV in the germline V gene. Losses at the gene ends were 7 bases for V and 0 bases for J; bases not matched to a gene: 11. This CDR3 is built from 17 residues. CDR3 bases: TGTGCCAGCACTCGCTACACAGGGGGGGACTCTGGAAACACCATATATTTT. Its translation: CASTRYTGGDSGNTIYF.

The chain carries TRBV6-5 and TRBJ1-1; D is unresolved. The CDR3 length is 12 residues. Germline V gene lookup returns CDR1 MNHEY and CDR2 SVGAGI. Trimming took off 6 bases at V and 4 bases at J, with 9 bases between the two ends. In nucleotides, the CDR3 is TGTGCCAGCAGCCGCACAAGCACTGAAGCTTTCTTT. Translation gives CASSRTSTEAFF.

The gene calls are TRBV27 and TRBJ1-5; 9 bases are a match to TRBD1. Germline trimming cut 3 bases from V and 7 bases from J; bases unmatched to any gene: 13. Germline values: CDR1 MNHEY, CDR2 SMNVEV (reference sequence). The length of the CDR3 is 17 residues. DNA of the CDR3: TGTGCCAGCAGTTTTGGGGGACAGGGAGAAGGGCTGCAGCCCCAGCATTTT. Its protein product is CASSFGGQGEGLQPQHF.